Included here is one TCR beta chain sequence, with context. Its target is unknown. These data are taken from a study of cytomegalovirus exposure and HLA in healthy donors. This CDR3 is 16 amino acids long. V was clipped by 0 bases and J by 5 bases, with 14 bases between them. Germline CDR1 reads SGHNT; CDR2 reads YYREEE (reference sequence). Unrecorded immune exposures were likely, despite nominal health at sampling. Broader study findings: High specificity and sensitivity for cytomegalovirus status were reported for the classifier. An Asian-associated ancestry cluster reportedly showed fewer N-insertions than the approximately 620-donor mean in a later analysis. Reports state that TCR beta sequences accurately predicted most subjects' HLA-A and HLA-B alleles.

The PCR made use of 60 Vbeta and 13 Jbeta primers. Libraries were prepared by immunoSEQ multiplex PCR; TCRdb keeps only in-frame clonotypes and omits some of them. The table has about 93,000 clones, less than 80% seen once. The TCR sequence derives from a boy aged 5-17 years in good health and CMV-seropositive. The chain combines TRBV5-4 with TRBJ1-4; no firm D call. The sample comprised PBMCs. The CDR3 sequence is CASSLEPSGWNEKLFF. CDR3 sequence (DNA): TGTGCCAGCAGCTTGGAACCCTCAGGATGGAATGAAAAACTGTTTTTT.